A few counts support the clone carrying this T cell receptor beta chain. Its antigen is currently unknown. The CDR3 is 11 residues long. Germline V gene data show CDR1 as MNHNS and CDR2 as SASEGT. V lost 5 bases and J lost 4, with 3 bases in between. This sample was taken from a study of T-cell reconstitution after alpha-beta-depleted transplantation in children. The library targeted TCRbeta and was prepared with unique molecular identifiers. MiXCR, applied by TCRdb to the PCR reads, yields one record per CDR3 protein. In the table there are some 80,000 distinct CDR3 sequences, roughly 18% of which are singletons. Study outcomes and limitations: Several hundred expanded graft clones reportedly gave rise to the alpha-beta T cells present about two months after transplant. Surviving recipient cells, namely T cells and thymic progenitors, were the source of high day-60 TCRbeta diversity in some patients. T-cell numbers and diversity, one year after transplant, stemmed largely from T cells that were newly produced.

The TCR comes from a male patient aged 2-10 years who had a stem cell transplant for acute lymphoblastic leukemia, so the T cells may come from the graft donor. V usage is TRBV6-1 and J usage is TRBJ1-3; D remains unclear. The sequencing used PBMCs, mostly from graft donor cells, collected 360 days after TCRalphabeta/CD19-depleted stem cell transplant. This CDR3 reads CASSIGNTIYF. The CDR3 DNA reads TGTGCCAGCAGTATCGGAAACACCATATATTTT.